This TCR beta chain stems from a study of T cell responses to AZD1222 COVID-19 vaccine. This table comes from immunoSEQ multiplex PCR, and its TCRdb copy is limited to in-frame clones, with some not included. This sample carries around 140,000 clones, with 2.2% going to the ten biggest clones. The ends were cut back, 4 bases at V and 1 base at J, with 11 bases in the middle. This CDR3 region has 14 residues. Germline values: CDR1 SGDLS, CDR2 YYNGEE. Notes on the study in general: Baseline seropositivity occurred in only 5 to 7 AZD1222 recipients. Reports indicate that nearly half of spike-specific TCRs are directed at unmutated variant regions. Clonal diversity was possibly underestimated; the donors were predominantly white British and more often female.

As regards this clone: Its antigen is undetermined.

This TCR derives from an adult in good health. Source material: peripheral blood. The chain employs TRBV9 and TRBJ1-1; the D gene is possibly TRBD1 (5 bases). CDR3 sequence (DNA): TGTGCCAGCAGCTTTTCCGGGGCGAACACTGAAGCTTTCTTT. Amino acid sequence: CASSFSGANTEAFF. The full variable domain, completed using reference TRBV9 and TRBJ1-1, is DSGVTQTPKHLITATGQRVTLRCSPRSGDLSVYWYQQSLDQGLQFLIQYYNGEERAKGNILERFSAQQFPDLHSELNLSSLELGDSALYFCASSFSGANTEAFFGQGTRLTVV.